The next 20 T cell receptor beta chains were all read from a single sample in a study of T-cell reconstitution after alpha-beta-depleted transplantation in children. A TCRbeta library incorporating unique molecular identifiers was prepared. From the PCR reads, TCRdb called clonotypes with MiXCR, one entry per CDR3 protein. The profile shows 200,000 to 250,000 distinct CDR3 sequences, 20% to 30% of them singletons. The source was PBMCs, mostly from graft donor cells, collected 360 days after TCRalphabeta/CD19-depleted stem cell transplant. Every receptor here comes from a female patient aged 2 to 10 who had a stem cell transplant for congenital amegakaryocytic thrombocytopenia, so the T cells may come from the graft donor.

The chain recombines TRBV28 with TRBJ2-1; TRBD1 might be the D (5 bases). The CDR3 extends over 15 amino acids. CDR1 is MDHEN, CDR2 SYDVKM, per germline. Trimming removed 6 bases at V and 1 base at J, with 13 bases between. The CDR3 spells CASSTTASSYNEQFF. The CDR3 DNA follows: TGTGCCAGCAGCACGACAGCTTCTTCCTACAATGAGCAGTTCTTC.

This clonotype turned up a few times. The V call is TRBV20-1, the J call TRBJ1-6; 7 bases fit TRBD1. The CDR3 covers 12 residues. V lost 3 bases, J lost 19 bases, and 12 bases stayed unmatched. Germline V gives CDR1 DFQATT, CDR2 SNEGSKA (reference sequence). The CDR3 coding sequence is TGCAGTGCTAGCGGTAGACAGGGTTCCAGGCACTTT. Translating gives CSASGRQGSRHF.

V gene TRBV20-1 combines with J gene TRBJ1-1; D gene uncertain. V gave up 0 bases and J gave up 4 bases, with 18 bases separating them. Germline-derived CDR1 and CDR2 are DFQATT and SNEGSKA (reference sequence). The CDR3 is made up of 16 amino acids. The DNA of the CDR3 is TGCAGTGCTAGAGATCTTCGGGGATCGCGCGTCACTGAAGCTTTCTTT. Translation gives CSARDLRGSRVTEAFF.

V usage is TRBV10-2 and J usage is TRBJ2-3, with TRBD2 matching over 8 bases. This CDR3 is 15 amino acids long. Germline CDR1 and CDR2: WSHSY and SAAADI. V shed 3 bases and J 4 bases; nucleotides not matched to a gene: 6. This chain's CDR3 is CASSEAGAPPDTQYF. CDR3 nucleotide sequence: TGCGCCAGCAGTGAAGCGGGAGCCCCCCCAGATACGCAGTATTTT.

V and J are TRBV30 and TRBJ1-5; D not certain. V lost 3 bases to trimming and J lost 6 bases, with 15 bases between them. There are 14 residues in the CDR3. Germline V gene data show CDR1 as GTSNPN and CDR2 as SVGIG (reference sequence). CDR3 residues: CAWSVGKGSQPQHF. The CDR3 DNA sequence: TGTGCCTGGAGCGTAGGGAAGGGAAGTCAGCCCCAGCATTTT.

This clonotype was seen a few times. V gene TRBV4-1 combines with J gene TRBJ1-6, with D possibly being TRBD1 (6 bases). Germline loops: CDR1 MGHRA, CDR2 YSYEKL. V lost 3 bases and J 9 bases, leaving 18 bases between the germline ends. The length of the CDR3 is 16 residues. CDR3 bases: TGCGCCAGCAGCCAGGTGGATCGTACAGGGCCTTCACCCCTCCACTTT. Translation gives CASSQVDRTGPSPLHF.

The chain combines TRBV4-1 with TRBJ2-7, with no clear D. CDR1 and CDR2 from the germline V gene are MGHRA and YSYEKL. V shed 0 bases and J shed 0 bases, with 21 bases lying between them. The CDR3 consists of 19 residues. The CDR3 reads CASSQEVGRWKVVSYEQYF. DNA for the CDR3: TGCGCCAGCAGCCAAGAGGTCGGGCGGTGGAAGGTAGTCTCCTACGAGCAGTACTTC.

V is TRBV30 and J is TRBJ2-7; 9 bases agree with TRBD1. This CDR3 spans 14 amino acids. Germline lookup yields CDR1 GTSNPN and CDR2 SVGIG (reference sequence). V lost 3 bases, J lost 6 bases, and 9 bases stayed unmatched. CDR3 DNA sequence: TGTGCCTGGAGAGATGCCGGGACAGGGTCCGAGCAGTACTTC. It is translated as CAWRDAGTGSEQYF.

This clonotype was detected once. The chain joins TRBV20-1 to TRBJ2-1; D gene uncertain. Germline lookup yields CDR1 DFQATT and CDR2 SNEGSKA (reference sequence). The V end lost 7 bases, the J end lost 10 bases, and 8 bases lay between the germline ends. The CDR3 contains 9 residues. The DNA for the CDR3 is TGCAGTGTTAGCTACGAGCAGTTCTTC. Translating gives CSVSYEQFF.

This clonotype was counted between two and nine times. The rearrangement uses TRBV11-3 and TRBJ2-2; D gene uncertain. The CDR3 covers 15 residues. CDR1 is SGHNT, CDR2 YENEEA, per germline. With 5 bases removed from V and 3 bases from J, the gap between germline ends came to 13 bases. The CDR3 sequence is CASSPRSVDTGELFF. In DNA form, the CDR3 reads TGTGCCAGCAGCCCTAGAAGTGTTGACACCGGGGAGCTGTTTTTT.

The V and J genes are TRBV20-1 and TRBJ1-1, with D unresolved. CDR3 length equals 12 residues. From germline, CDR1 is DFQATT and CDR2 SNEGSKA (reference sequence). V lost 3 bases to trimming and J lost 6 bases, with 11 bases between them. In DNA, the CDR3 is TGCAGTGCTAGGGCACCGAAAGCTGAAGCTTTCTTT. Its protein is CSARAPKAEAFF.

The chain recombines TRBV20-1 with TRBJ2-1; 8 bases agree with TRBD2. The CDR3 has 14 amino acids. V gave up 0 bases and J gave up 4 bases; unmatched junction bases: 2. Germline loops: CDR1 DFQATT, CDR2 SNEGSKA (reference sequence). CDR3 amino acids: CSARDEREYNEQFF. The CDR3, as DNA: TGCAGTGCTAGAGATGAGCGGGAGTACAATGAGCAGTTCTTC.

In its sample, this clonotype was seen a few times. The rearrangement joins TRBV5-5 to TRBJ2-7, with D possibly being TRBD1 (5 bases). The CDR3 loop spans 16 amino acids. Trimming left V 4 bases short and J 0 bases short, with 17 bases between. CDR1 is SGHKS, CDR2 YYEKEE, per germline (reference sequence). CDR3 amino acids: CASSPRQLVFSYEQYF. The CDR3 nucleotides read TGTGCCAGCAGCCCGAGACAGCTAGTATTCTCCTACGAGCAGTACTTC.

The count of this clonotype is one. The chain has TRBV30 and TRBJ1-5; D is unclear. Looked up from germline, CDR1 is GTSNPN and CDR2 is SVGIG (reference sequence). Trimming stripped 0 bases from V and 7 bases from J, with 7 bases between. This CDR3 has 12 residues. This chain's CDR3 is CAWSVQGQPQHF. CDR3 in DNA: TGTGCCTGGAGTGTACAAGGGCAGCCCCAGCATTTT.

This clonotype was recorded many times. V is TRBV7-8 and J is TRBJ2-5; D is uncertain. Germline CDR1 reads SGHVS; CDR2 reads FQNEAQ. The length of the CDR3 is 13 residues. V was trimmed by 2 bases and J by 2 bases, leaving 6 bases between them. The chain's CDR3 is CASSLIQQETQYF. In nucleotides, the CDR3 is TGTGCCAGCAGCTTAATCCAGCAAGAGACCCAGTACTTC.

This rearrangement joins TRBV7-8 to TRBJ2-5; a possible D gene is TRBD2 (6 bases). This CDR3 has 15 amino acids. V shed 2 bases and J shed 4 bases, with 14 bases lying between them. The germline CDR1 and CDR2 sequences are SGHVS and FQNEAQ. The CDR3 reads CASSLSPEGRETQYF. The CDR3 coding sequence is TGTGCCAGCAGCTTAAGTCCGGAGGGCCGAGAGACCCAGTACTTC.

This clonotype was observed a handful of times. The chain employs TRBV5-1 and TRBJ2-2, with D perhaps given as TRBD1 or TRBD2 (5 bases each). V lost 3 bases, J lost 3 bases, and 9 bases lay in between. The V gene's germline CDR1 is SGHRS and CDR2 YFSETQ. The CDR3 length is 14 residues. The CDR3 DNA reads TGCGCCAGCAGCTGGGACGGGGACACCGGGGAGCTGTTTTTT. Its protein product is CASSWDGDTGELFF.

This clonotype showed up just a few times. V and J are TRBV5-6 and TRBJ1-1; 8 nucleotides align to TRBD1. CDR3 length equals 13 residues. From germline, CDR1 is SGHDT and CDR2 YYEEEE. With V trimmed by 0 bases and J by 8 bases, 3 bases remained unmatched. The CDR3 DNA is TGTGCCAGCAGCTTGGGACAGGGGTTCGAAGCTTTCTTT. It codes for CASSLGQGFEAFF.

The chain joins TRBV28 to TRBJ2-1, with 10 bases fitting TRBD2. The ends lost 6 bases at V and 8 bases at J; junction bases unmatched: 4. Germline V gives CDR1 MDHEN, CDR2 SYDVKM. The CDR3 contains 13 residues. In DNA form, the CDR3 reads TGTGCCAGCAGGGCTAGCGGGAGCGATGAGCAGTTCTTC. Encoded protein: CASRASGSDEQFF.

This clonotype was recorded at least ten times. The chain carries TRBV7-9 and TRBJ1-3; D possibly corresponds to TRBD1 (6 bases). Trimming left V 2 bases short and J 4 bases short, with 12 bases between. This CDR3 is built from 15 residues. CDR1 is SEHNR, CDR2 FQNEAQ, per germline (reference sequence). This chain's CDR3 is CASSLPQGLGNTIYF. The CDR3 region has the DNA TGTGCCAGCAGCTTACCACAGGGACTGGGAAACACCATATATTTT.